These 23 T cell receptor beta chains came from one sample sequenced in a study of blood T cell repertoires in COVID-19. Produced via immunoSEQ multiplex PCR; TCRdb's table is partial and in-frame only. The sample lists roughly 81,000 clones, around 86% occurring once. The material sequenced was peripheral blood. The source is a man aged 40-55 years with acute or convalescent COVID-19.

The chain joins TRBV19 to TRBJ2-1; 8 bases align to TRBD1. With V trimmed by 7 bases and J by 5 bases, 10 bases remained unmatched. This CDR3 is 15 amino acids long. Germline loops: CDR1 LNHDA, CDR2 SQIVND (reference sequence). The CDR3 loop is CASKTGTGPDNEQFF. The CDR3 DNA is TGTGCCAGTAAAACCGGGACAGGTCCAGACAATGAGCAGTTCTTC.

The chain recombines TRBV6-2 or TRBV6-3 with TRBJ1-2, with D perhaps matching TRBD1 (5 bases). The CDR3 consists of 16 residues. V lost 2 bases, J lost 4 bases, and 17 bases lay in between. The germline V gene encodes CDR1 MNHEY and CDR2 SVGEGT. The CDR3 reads CASSYLTGEVGYGYTF. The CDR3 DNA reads TGTGCCAGCAGTTACCTCACGGGGGAAGTCGGCTATGGCTACACCTTC.

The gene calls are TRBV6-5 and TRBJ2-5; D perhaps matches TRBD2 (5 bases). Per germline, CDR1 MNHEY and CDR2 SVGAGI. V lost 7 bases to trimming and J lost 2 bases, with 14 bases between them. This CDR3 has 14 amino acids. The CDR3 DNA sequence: TGTGCCAGCAACCCAAGCGGCAATCAAGAGACCCAGTACTTC. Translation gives CASNPSGNQETQYF.

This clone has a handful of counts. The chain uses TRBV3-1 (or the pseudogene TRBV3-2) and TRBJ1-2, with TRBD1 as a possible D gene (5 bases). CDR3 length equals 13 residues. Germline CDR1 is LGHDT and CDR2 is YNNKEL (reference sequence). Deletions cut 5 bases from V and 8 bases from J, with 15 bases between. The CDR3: CASSNRREEGYTF. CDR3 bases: TGTGCCAGCAGCAACCGCAGGGAGGAGGGCTACACCTTC.

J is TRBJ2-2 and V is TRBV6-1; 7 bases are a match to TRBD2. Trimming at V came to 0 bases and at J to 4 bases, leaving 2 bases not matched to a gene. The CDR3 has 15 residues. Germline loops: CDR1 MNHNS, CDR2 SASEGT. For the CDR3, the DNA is TGTGCCAGCAGTGAAGCCGGGACTACCACCGGGGAGCTGTTTTTT. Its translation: CASSEAGTTTGELFF.

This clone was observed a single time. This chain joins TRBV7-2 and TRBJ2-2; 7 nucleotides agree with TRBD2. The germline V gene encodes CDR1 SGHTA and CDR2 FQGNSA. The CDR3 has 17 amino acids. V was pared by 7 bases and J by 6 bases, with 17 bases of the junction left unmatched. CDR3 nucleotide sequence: TGTGCCAGCATCAAGAATCGGGGGAGGGCCCCGTCCGGGGAGCTGTTTTTT. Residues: CASIKNRGRAPSGELFF.

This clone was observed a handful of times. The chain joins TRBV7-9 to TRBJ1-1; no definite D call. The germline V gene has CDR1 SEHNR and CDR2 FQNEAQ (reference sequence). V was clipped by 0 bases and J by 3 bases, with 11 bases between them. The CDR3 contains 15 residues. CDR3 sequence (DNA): TGTGCCAGCAGCTTAGCGAGGGTGCAAGACACTGAAGCTTTCTTT. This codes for CASSLARVQDTEAFF.

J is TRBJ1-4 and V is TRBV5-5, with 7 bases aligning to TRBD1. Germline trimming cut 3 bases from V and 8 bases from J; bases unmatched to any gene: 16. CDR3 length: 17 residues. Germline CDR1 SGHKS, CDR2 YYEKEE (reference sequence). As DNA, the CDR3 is TGTGCCAGCAGCTACCGGGCGACAGGGCCGCTCCGCGAAAAACTGTTTTTT. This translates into CASSYRATGPLREKLFF.

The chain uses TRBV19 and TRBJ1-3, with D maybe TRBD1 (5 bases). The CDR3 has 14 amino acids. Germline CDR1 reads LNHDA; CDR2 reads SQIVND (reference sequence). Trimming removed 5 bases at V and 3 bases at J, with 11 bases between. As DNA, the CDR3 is TGTGCCAGTAGTCCCAGGGCAGATGGAAACACCATATATTTT. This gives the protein CASSPRADGNTIYF.

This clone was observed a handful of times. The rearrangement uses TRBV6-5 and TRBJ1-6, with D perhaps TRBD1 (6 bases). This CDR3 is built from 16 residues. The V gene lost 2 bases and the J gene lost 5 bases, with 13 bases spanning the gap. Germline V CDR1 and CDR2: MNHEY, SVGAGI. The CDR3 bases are TGTGCCAGCAGTTACACCCCAGGGGCGCATAATTCACCCCTCCACTTT. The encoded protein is CASSYTPGAHNSPLHF.

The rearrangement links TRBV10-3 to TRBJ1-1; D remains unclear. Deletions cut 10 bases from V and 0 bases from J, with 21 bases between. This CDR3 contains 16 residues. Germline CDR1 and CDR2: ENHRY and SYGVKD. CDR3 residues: CATASGLNGVNTEAFF. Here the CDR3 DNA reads TGTGCCACCGCAAGCGGGCTAAACGGAGTGAACACTGAAGCTTTCTTT.

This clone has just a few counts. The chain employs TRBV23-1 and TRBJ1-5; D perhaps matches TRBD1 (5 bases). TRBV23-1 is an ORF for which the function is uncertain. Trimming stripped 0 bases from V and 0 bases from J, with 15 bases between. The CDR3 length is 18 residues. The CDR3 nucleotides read TGCGCCAGCAGTCAATCGCCGGGAGGGGCTTATAGCAATCAGCCCCAGCATTTT. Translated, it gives CASSQSPGGAYSNQPQHF.

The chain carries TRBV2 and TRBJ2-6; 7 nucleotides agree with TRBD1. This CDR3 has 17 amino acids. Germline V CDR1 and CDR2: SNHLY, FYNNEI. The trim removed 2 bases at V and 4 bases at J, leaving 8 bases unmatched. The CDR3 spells CASSEQQGLTGANVLTF. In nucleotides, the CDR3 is TGTGCCAGCAGTGAACAACAGGGGCTTACCGGGGCCAACGTCCTGACTTTC.

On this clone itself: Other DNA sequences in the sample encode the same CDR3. The CDR3: CASSETGGTEAFF. The CDR3 bases are TGTGCCAGCAGCGAGACGGGGGGCACTGAAGCTTTCTTT. The chain has TRBV9 and TRBJ1-1; D may be TRBD1 (5 bases). This CDR3 spans 13 amino acids. CDR1 is SGDLS and CDR2 is YYNGEE in the germline V gene. Trimming cost V 3 bases and J 4 bases, with 10 bases left between them.

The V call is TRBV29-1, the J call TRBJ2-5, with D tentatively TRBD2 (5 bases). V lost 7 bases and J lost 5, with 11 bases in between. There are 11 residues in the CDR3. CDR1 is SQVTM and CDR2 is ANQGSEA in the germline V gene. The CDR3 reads CSGWSGETQYF. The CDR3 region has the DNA TGCAGCGGATGGTCGGGGGAGACCCAGTACTTC. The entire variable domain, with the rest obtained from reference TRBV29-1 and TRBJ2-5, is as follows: SAVISQKPSRDICQRGTSLTIQCQVDSQVTMMFWYRQQPGQSLTLIATANQGSEATYESGFVIDKFPISRPNLTFSTLTVSNMSPEDSSIYLCSGWSGETQYFGPGTRLLVL.

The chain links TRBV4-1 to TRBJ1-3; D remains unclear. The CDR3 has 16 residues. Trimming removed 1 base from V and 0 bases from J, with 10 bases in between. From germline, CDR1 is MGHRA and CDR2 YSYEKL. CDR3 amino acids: CASSQVAASSGNTIYF. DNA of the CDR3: TGCGCCAGCAGCCAAGTTGCAGCGAGCTCTGGAAACACCATATATTTT.

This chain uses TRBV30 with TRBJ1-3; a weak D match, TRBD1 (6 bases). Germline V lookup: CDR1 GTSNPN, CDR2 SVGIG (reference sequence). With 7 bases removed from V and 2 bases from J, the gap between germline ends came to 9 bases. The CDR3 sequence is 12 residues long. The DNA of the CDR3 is TGTGCCTCGCGGACAGCTGGAAACACCATATATTTT. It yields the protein CASRTAGNTIYF.

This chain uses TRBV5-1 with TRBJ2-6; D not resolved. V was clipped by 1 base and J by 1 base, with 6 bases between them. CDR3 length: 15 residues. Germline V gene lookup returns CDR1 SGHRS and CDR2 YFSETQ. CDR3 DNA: TGCGCCAGCAGCTTGTGGGCATCTGGGGCCAACGTCCTGACTTTC. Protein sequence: CASSLWASGANVLTF. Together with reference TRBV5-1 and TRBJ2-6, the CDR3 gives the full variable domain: KAGVTQTPRYLIKTRGQQVTLSCSPISGHRSVSWYQQTPGQGLQFLFEYFSETQRNKGNFPGRFSGRQFSNSRSEMNVSTLELGDSALYLCASSLWASGANVLTFGAGSRLTVL.

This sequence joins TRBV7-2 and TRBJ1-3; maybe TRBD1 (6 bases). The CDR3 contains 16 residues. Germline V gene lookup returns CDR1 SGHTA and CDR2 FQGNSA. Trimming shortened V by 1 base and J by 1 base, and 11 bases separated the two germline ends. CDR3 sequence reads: CASSLGGGQSGNTIYF. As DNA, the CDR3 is TGTGCCAGCAGCTTAGGAGGAGGACAGTCTGGAAACACCATATATTTT.

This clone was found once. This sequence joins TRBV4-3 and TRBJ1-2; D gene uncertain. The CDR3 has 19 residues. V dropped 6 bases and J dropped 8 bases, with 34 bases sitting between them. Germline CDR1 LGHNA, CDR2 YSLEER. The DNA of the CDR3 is TGCGCCAGCAGGCGAGGGCCTACATTAACAAGGGCCCCAATGGGGGGCTACACCTTC. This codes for CASRRGPTLTRAPMGGYTF.

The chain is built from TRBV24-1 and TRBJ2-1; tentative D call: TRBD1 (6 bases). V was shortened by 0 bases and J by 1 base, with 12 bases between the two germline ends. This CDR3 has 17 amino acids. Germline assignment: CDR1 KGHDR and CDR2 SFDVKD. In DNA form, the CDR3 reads TGTGCCACCAGTGATTTGCCGGGCAGGGGATCCTACAATGAGCAGTTCTTC. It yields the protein CATSDLPGRGSYNEQFF.

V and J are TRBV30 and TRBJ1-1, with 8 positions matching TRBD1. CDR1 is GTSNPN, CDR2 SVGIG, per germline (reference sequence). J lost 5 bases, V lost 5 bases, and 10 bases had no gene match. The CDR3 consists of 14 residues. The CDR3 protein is CAWGRTGRRTEAFF. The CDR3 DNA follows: TGTGCCTGGGGACGGACAGGGAGAAGGACTGAAGCTTTCTTT.

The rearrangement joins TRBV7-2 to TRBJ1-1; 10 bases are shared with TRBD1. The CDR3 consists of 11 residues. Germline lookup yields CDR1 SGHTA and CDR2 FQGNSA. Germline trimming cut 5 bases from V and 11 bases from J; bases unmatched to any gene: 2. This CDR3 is CASSRGQGAFF. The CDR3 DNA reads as TGTGCCAGCAGCCGGGGACAGGGGGCTTTCTTT.